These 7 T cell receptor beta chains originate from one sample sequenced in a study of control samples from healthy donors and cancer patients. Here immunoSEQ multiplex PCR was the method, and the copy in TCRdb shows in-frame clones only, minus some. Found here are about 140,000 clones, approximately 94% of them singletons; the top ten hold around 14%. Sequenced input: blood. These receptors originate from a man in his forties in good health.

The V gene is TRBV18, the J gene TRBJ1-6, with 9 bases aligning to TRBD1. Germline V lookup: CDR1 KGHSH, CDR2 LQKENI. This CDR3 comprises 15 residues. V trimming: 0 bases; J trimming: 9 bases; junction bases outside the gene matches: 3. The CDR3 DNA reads TGTGCCAGCTCACCACCGGGACAGGGAGGTTCACCCCTCCACTTT. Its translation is CASSPPGQGGSPLHF.

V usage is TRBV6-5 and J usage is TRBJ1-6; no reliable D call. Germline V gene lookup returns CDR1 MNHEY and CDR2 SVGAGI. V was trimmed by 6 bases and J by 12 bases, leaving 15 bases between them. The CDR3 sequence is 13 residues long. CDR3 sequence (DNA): TGTGCCAGCAGCAGAAACCCCCAAGGACCCCTCCACTTT. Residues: CASSRNPQGPLHF.

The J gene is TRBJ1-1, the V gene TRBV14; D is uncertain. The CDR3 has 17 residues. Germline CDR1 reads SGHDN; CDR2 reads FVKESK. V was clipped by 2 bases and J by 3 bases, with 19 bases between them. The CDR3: CASSQRRVKLLDTEAFF. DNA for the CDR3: TGTGCCAGCAGCCAACGAAGGGTAAAGCTCCTGGACACTGAAGCTTTCTTT.

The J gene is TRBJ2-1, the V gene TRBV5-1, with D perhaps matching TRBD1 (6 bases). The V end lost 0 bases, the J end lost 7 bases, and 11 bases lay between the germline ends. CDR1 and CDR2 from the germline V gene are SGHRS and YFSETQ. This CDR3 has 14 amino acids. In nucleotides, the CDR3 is TGCGCCAGCAGCTTGGCTGGGACAATGAATGAGCAGTTCTTC. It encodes CASSLAGTMNEQFF.

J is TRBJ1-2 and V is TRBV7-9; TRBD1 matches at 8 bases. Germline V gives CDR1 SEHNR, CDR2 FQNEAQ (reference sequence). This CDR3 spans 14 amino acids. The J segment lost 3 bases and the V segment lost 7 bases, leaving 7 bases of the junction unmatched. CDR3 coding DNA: TGTGCCAGCACTTCTGACAGGGGATACTATGGCTACACCTTC. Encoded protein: CASTSDRGYYGYTF.

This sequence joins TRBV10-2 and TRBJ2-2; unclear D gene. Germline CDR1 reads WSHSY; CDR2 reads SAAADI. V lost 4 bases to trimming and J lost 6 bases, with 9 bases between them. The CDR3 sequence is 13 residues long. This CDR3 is CASSASGAGELFF. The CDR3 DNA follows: TGCGCCAGCAGTGCGTCAGGTGCCGGGGAGCTGTTTTTT.

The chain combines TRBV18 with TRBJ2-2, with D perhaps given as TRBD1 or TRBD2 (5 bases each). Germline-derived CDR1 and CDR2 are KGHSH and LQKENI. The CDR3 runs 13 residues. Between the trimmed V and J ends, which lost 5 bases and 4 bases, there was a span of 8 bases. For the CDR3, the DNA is TGTGCCAGCTCAAGGGACCCCACCGGGGAGCTGTTTTTT. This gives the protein CASSRDPTGELFF. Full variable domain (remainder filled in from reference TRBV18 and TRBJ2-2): NAGVMQNPRHLVRRRGQEARLRCSPMKGHSHVYWYRQLPEEGLKFMVYLQKENIIDESGMPKERFSAEFPKEGPSILRIQQVVRGDSAAYFCASSRDPTGELFFGEGSRLTVL.